This T cell receptor beta chain was documented in a study of blood T cells in healthy people across ages. Study observations and caveats: Strong correlation existed between TCR beta diversity and naive T cell percentage.

The CDR3 totals 13 residues. Using a J-beta primer mix together with a sample-barcoded 5' primer, a second PCR was run for about 7 to 12 cycles. TCRdb itself ran the 5' RACE reads through MiXCR, one entry per CDR3 protein. Of 600,000 to 850,000 distinct CDR3 sequences detected, 20% to 30% appear once; the ten largest clones hold under 9.5%. On this clonotype itself: Antigen unknown. One junction end does not reproduce the germline sequence, and a read error may be involved.

These same data were also listed under a study on T cells of mothers and their children. That study adds: Clones that were microchimeric and persistent were not detected among T cells.

The rearrangement links TRBV12-3 or TRBV12-4 to TRBJ1-2, with D possibly matching TRBD1 (5 bases). The origin of this receptor is a boy aged 5-17 years in good health. The specimen was blood. CDR3 protein: CASSVRGDYGNTF. The CDR3 DNA is TGTGCCAGCAGTGTAAGAGGGGACTATGGCAACACCTTC.